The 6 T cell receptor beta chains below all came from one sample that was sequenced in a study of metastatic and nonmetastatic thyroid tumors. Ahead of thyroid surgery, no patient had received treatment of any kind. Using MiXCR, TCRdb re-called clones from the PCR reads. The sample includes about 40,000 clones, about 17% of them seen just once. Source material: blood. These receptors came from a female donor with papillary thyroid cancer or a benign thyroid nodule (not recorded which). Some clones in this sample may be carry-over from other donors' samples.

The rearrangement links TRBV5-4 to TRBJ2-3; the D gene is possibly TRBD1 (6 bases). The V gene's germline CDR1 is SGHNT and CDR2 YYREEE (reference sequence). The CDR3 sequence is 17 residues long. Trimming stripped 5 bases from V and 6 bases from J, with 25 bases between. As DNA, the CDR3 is TGTGCCAGCAGATTAGGGCCAGGGGTAGACCCGAGGGATACGCAGTATTTT. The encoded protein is CASRLGPGVDPRDTQYF.

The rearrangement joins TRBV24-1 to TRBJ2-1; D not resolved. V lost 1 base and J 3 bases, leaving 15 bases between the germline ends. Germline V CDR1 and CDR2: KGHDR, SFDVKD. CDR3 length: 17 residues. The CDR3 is CATSDLAVHGIYNEQFF. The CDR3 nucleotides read TGTGCCACCAGTGATTTAGCTGTACATGGGATCTACAATGAGCAGTTCTTC.

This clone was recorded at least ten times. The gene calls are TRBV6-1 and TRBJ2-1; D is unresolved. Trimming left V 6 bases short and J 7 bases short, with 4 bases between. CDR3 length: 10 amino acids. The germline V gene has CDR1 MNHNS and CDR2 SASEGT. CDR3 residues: CASSRNEQFF. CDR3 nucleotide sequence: TGTGCCAGCAGCAGGAATGAGCAGTTCTTC.

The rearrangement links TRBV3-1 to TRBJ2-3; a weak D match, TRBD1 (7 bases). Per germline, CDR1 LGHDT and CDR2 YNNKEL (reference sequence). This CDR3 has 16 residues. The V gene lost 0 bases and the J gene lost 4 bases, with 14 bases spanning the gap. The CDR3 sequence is CASSQDPGGTADTQYF. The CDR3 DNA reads TGTGCCAGCAGCCAAGATCCAGGCGGGACAGCAGATACGCAGTATTTT.

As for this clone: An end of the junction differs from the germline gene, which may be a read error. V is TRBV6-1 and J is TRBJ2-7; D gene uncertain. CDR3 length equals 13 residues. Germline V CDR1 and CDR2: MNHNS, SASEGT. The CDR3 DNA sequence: TGTTCCAGCAGTCCTTCAGTTAACTACGAGCAGTACTTC. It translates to CSSSPSVNYEQYF.

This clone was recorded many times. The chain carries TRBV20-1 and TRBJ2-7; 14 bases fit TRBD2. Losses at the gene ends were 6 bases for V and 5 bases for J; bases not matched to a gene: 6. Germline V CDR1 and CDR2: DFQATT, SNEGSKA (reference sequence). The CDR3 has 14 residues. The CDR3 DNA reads TGCAGTGCGAGGGGACTAGCGGGAGAGGACGAGCAGTACTTC. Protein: CSARGLAGEDEQYF.